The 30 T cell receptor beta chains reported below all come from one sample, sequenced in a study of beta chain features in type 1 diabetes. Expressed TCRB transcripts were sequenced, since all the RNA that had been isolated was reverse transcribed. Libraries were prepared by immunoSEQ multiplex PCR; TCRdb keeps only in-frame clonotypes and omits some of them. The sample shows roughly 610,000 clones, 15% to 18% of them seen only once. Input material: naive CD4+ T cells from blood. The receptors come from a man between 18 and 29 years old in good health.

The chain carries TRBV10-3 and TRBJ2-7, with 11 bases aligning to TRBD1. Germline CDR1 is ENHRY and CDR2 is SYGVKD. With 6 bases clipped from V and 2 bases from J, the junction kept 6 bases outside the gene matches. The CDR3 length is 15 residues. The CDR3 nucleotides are TGTGCCATCAGGAAGGACAGGGGGCGTACCTACGAGCAGTACTTC. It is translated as CAIRKDRGRTYEQYF.

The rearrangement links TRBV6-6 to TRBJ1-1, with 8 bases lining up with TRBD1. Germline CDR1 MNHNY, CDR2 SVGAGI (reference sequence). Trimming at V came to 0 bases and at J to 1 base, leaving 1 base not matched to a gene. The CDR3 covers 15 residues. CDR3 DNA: TGTGCCAGCAGTTACTCGGGGACAGGGAACACTGAAGCTTTCTTT. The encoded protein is CASSYSGTGNTEAFF.

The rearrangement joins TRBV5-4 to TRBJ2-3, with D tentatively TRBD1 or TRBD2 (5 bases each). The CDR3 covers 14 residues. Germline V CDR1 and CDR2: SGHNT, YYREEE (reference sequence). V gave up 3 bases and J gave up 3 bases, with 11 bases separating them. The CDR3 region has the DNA TGTGCCAGCAGCTGGGACCCTAGAACAGATACGCAGTATTTT. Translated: CASSWDPRTDTQYF.

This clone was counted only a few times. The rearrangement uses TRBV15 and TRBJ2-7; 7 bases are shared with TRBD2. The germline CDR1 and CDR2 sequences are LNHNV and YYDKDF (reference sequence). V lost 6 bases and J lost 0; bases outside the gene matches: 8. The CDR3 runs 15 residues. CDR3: CATSPKRGSSYEQYF. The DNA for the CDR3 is TGTGCCACCAGTCCTAAGCGGGGTAGCTCCTACGAGCAGTACTTC.

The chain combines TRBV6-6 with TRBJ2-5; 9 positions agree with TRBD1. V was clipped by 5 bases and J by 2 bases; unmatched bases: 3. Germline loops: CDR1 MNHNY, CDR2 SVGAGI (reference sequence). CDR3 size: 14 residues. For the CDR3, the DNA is TGTGCCAGCAGTCTGGACAGGGGACAAGAGACCCAGTACTTC. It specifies CASSLDRGQETQYF.

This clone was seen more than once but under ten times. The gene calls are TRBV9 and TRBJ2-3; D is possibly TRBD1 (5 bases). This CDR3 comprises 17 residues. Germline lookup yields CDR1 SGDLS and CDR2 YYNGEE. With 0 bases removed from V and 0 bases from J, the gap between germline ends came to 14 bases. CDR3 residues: CASSVEGQGISTDTQYF. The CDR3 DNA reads TGTGCCAGCAGCGTAGAGGGGCAGGGAATTAGCACAGATACGCAGTATTTT.

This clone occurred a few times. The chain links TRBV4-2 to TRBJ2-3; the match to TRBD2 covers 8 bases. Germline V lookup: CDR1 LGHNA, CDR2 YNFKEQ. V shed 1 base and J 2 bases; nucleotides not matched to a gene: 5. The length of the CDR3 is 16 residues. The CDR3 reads CASSQVASGSTDTQYF. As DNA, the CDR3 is TGTGCCAGCAGCCAAGTAGCTAGCGGGTCCACAGATACGCAGTATTTT.

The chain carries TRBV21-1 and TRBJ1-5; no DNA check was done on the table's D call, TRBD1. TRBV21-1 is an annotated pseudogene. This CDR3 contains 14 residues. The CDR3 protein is CASRPLGVAQPQHF. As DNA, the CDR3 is TGTGCCAGCAGACCGTTAGGGGTTGCTCAGCCCCAGCATTTT.

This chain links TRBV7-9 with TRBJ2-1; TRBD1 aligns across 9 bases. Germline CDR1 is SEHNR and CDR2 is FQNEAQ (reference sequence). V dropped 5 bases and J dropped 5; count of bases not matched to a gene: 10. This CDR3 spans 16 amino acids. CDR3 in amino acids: CASSDEGQGNDNEQFF. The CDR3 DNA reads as TGTGCCAGCAGCGACGAGGGACAGGGAAACGACAATGAGCAGTTCTTC. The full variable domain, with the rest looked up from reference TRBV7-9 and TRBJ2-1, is DTGVSQNPRHKITKRGQNVTFRCDPISEHNRLYWYRQTLGQGPEFLTYFQNEAQLEKSRLLSDRFSAERPKGSFSTLEIQRTEQGDSAMYLCASSDEGQGNDNEQFFGPGTRLTVL.

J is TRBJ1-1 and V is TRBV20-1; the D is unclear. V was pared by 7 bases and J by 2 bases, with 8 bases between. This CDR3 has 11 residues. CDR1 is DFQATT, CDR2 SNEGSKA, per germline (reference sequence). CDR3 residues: CSGTINTEAFF. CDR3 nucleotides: TGCAGTGGCACGATAAACACTGAAGCTTTCTTT.

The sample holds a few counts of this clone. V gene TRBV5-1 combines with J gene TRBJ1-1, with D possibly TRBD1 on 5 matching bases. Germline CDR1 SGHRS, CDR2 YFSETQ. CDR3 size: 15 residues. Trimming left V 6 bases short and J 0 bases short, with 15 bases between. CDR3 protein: CASILRDGVNTEAFF. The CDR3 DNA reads TGCGCCAGCATCCTAAGGGACGGAGTGAACACTGAAGCTTTCTTT.

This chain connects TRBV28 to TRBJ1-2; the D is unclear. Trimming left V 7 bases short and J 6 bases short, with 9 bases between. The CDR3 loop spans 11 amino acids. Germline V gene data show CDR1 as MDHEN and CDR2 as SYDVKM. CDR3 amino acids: CASTQVHGYTF. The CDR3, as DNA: TGTGCCAGCACACAAGTCCATGGCTACACCTTC.

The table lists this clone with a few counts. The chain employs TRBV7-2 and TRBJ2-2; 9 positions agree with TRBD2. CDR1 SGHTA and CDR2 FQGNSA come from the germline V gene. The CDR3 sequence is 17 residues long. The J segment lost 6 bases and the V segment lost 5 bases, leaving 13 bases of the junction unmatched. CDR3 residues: CASSPRSLAGSSGELFF. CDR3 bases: TGTGCCAGCAGCCCCCGCAGTCTAGCGGGATCGTCCGGGGAGCTGTTTTTT.

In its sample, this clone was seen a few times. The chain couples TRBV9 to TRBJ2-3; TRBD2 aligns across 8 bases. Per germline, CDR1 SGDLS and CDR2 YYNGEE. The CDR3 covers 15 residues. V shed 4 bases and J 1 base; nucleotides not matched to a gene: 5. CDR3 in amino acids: CASSRGGSGTDTQYF. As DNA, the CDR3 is TGTGCCAGCAGCCGGGGGGGCTCGGGCACAGATACGCAGTATTTT.

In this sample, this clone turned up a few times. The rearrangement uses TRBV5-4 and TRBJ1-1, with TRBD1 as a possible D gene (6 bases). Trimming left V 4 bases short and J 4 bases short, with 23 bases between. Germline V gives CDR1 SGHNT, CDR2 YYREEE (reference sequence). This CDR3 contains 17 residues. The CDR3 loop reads CASSTPENGGLATEAFF. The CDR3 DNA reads TGTGCCAGCAGCACCCCGGAGAACGGGGGCTTGGCCACTGAAGCTTTCTTT.

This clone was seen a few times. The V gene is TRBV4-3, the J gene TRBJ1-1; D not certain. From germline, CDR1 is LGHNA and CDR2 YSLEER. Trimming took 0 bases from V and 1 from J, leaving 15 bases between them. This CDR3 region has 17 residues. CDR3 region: CASSQDLVHSSNTEAFF. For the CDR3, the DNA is TGCGCCAGCAGCCAAGATCTCGTGCACAGTTCGAACACTGAAGCTTTCTTT.

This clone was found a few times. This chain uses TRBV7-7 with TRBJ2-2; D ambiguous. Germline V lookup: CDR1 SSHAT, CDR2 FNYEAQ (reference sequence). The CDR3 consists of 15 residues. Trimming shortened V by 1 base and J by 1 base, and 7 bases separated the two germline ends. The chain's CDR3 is CASSLGRQNTGELFF. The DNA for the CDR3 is TGTGCCAGCAGCTTAGGGAGACAGAACACCGGGGAGCTGTTTTTT.

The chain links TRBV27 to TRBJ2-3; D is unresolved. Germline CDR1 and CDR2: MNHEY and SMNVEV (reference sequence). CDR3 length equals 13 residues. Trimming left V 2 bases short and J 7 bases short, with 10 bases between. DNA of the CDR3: TGTGCCAGCAGTTTACTCGCAGGCCATACGCAGTATTTT. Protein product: CASSLLAGHTQYF.

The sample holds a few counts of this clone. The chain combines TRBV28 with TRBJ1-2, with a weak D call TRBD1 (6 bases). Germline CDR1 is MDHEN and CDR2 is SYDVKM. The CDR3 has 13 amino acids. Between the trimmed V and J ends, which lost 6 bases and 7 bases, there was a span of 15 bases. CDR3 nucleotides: TGTGCCAGCAGGATACAGGGTCGACCTGGCTACACCTTC. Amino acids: CASRIQGRPGYTF.

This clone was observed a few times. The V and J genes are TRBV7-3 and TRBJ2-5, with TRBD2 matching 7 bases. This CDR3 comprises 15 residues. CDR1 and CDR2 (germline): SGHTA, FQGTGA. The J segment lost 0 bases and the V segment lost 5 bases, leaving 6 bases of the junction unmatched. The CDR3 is CASSPGTINQETQYF. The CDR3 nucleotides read TGTGCCAGCAGCCCTGGGACTATAAACCAAGAGACCCAGTACTTC.

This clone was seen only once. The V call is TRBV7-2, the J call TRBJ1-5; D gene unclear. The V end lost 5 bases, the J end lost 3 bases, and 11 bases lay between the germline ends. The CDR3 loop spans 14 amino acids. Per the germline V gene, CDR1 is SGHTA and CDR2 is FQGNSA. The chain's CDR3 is CASSPIAFNQPQHF. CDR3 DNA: TGTGCCAGCAGCCCAATTGCCTTCAATCAGCCCCAGCATTTT.

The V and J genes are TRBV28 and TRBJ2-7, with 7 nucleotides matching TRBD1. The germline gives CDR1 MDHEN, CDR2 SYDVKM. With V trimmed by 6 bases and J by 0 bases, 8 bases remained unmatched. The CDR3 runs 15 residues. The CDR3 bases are TGTGCCAGCAGCCCCGGACAGGTTCGCTCCTACGAGCAGTACTTC. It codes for CASSPGQVRSYEQYF.

The CDR3 DNA sequence: TGTGCCAGCAGCTTGGAATTACCAGGACAGGGAAGAGGCTACACCTTC. It specifies CASSLELPGQGRGYTF. The chain carries TRBV5-5 and TRBJ1-2; TRBD1 agrees at 8 bases. The CDR3 extends over 16 amino acids. CDR1 and CDR2 from the germline V gene are SGHKS and YYEKEE (reference sequence). The V and J ends lost 0 bases and 8 bases, in that order; junction bases with no gene match: 12.

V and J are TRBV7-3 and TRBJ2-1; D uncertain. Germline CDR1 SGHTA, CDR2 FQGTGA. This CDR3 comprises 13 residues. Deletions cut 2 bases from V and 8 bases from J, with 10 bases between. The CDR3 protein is CASSLSFDDEQFF. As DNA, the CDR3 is TGTGCCAGCAGCTTATCGTTCGACGATGAGCAGTTCTTC.

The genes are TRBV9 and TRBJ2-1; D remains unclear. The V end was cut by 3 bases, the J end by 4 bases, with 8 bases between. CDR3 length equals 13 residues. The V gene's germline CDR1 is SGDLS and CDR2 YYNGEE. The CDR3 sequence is CASSAQRYNEQFF. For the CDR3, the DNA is TGTGCCAGCAGCGCTCAGCGATACAATGAGCAGTTCTTC.

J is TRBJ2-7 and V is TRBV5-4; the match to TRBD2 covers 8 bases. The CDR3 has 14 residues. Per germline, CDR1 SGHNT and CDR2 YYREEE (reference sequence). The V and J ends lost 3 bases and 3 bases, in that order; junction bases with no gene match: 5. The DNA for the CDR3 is TGTGCCAGCAGCTCGCCCGGGACTAGCTACGAGCAGTACTTC. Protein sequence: CASSSPGTSYEQYF.

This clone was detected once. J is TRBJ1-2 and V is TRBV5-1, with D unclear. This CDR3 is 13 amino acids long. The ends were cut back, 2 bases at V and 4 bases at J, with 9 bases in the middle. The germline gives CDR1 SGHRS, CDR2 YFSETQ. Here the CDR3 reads CASSFPDIYGYTF. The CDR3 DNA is TGCGCCAGCAGCTTTCCCGACATCTATGGCTACACCTTC.

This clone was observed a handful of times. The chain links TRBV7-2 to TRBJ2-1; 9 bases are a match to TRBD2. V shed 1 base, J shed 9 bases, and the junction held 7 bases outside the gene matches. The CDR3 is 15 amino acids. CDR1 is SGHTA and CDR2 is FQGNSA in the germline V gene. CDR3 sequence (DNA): TGTGCCAGCAGCTTAGTGGCGGGGGGGCTTGGTGAGCAGTTCTTC. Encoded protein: CASSLVAGGLGEQFF.

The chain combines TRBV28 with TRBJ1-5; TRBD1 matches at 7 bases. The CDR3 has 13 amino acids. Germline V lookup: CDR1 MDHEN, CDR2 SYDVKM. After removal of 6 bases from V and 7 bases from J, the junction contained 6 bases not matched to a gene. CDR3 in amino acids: CASSRTGDQPQHF. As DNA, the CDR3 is TGTGCCAGCAGCCGTACAGGGGACCAGCCCCAGCATTTT. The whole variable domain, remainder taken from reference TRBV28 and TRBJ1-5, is DVKVTQSSRYLVKRTGEKVFLECVQDMDHENMFWYRQDPGLGLRLIYFSYDVKMKEKGDIPEGYSVSREKKERFSLILESASTNQTSMYLCASSRTGDQPQHFGDGTRLSIL.

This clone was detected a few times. The CDR3 DNA follows: TGTGCCAGCAGCCCCCAAGGGGCTCAGCCCCAGCATTTT. It codes for CASSPQGAQPQHF. This chain uses TRBV14 with TRBJ1-5; tentative D call: TRBD1 (5 bases). Germline V gives CDR1 SGHDN, CDR2 FVKESK. V dropped 4 bases and J dropped 6 bases, with 10 bases sitting between them. There are 13 residues in the CDR3.